These 26 T cell receptor beta chains share one sample of origin, sequenced in a study of CD8 T cells in ankylosing spondylitis. TCRdb called the 5' RACE reads again in MiXCR, with one record for every CDR3 protein. The sample contains fewer than 250,000 distinct CDR3 sequences, roughly a tenth of which appear only once. The sample consisted of blood, either unsorted or a sorted T cell fraction (not recorded which). The source is a male donor with ankylosing spondylitis or in good health (not recorded which).

In its sample, this clonotype was seen a few times. This chain joins TRBV12-3 or TRBV12-4 and TRBJ2-1; 9 positions agree with TRBD2. The CDR3 totals 16 residues. V lost 5 bases, J lost 14 bases, and 19 bases stayed unmatched. The CDR3 DNA is TGTGCCAGCAGTCCCCACGTGCGGGGGGGCGGTAGTCAGGAGTTCTTC. As protein: CASSPHVRGGGSQEFF.

This clonotype occurred a few times. The rearrangement links TRBV12-3 or TRBV12-4 to TRBJ2-5; 11 bases are shared with TRBD1. J was trimmed by 5 bases and V by 7 bases; bases with no gene match: 3. CDR3 length: 13 residues. CDR3 loop: CASTGTGGETQYF. The CDR3 nucleotides are TGTGCCAGCACCGGGACAGGGGGGGAGACCCAGTACTTC.

This clonotype was picked up many times. The chain has TRBV20-1 and TRBJ2-5; 11 bases are shared with TRBD2. V was pared by 6 bases and J by 5 bases, with 8 bases of the junction left unmatched. The V gene's germline CDR1 is DFQATT and CDR2 SNEGSKA (reference sequence). This CDR3 has 14 amino acids. CDR3 region: CSAPTSGAWETQYF. The DNA of the CDR3 is TGCAGTGCGCCGACTAGCGGGGCCTGGGAGACCCAGTACTTC.

This clonotype was observed a handful of times. The chain has TRBV5-1 and TRBJ2-7; TRBD2 matches at 8 bases. The CDR3 consists of 15 residues. After removal of 0 bases from V and 3 bases from J, the junction contained 5 bases not matched to a gene. Germline lookup yields CDR1 SGHRS and CDR2 YFSETQ. CDR3 sequence (DNA): TGCGCCAGCAGCTTGGAAGGTAGCGGGAACTACGAGCAGTACTTC. As protein: CASSLEGSGNYEQYF.

In this sample, this clonotype turned up a few times. Compared with germline, one end of the junction differs, possibly owing to a read error. The chain has TRBV5-1 and TRBJ2-7; 14 nucleotides line up with TRBD2. This CDR3 has 15 residues. Per the germline V gene, CDR1 is SGHRS and CDR2 is YFSETQ. The CDR3: CASVGLAGASSEQYF. The CDR3 bases are TGCGCCAGCGTGGGACTAGCGGGGGCCTCCTCCGAGCAGTACTTC.

This chain links TRBV18 with TRBJ2-7; 7 positions match TRBD2. Germline-derived CDR1 and CDR2 are KGHSH and LQKENI. With V trimmed by 3 bases and J by 2 bases, 4 bases remained unmatched. This CDR3 spans 14 amino acids. The DNA for the CDR3 is TGTGCCAGCTCACCGGTAGCGGGCCCCTACGAGCAGTACTTC. Translating gives CASSPVAGPYEQYF.

This clonotype was counted a few times. The rearrangement links TRBV15 to TRBJ2-7; no clear D gene. The ends were cut back, 0 bases at V and 3 bases at J, with 12 bases in the middle. Germline loops: CDR1 LNHNV, CDR2 YYDKDF (reference sequence). CDR3 size: 15 residues. The CDR3 nucleotides are TGTGCCACCAGCAGAGATTTCGGCGGCAGCTACGAGCAGTACTTC. It encodes CATSRDFGGSYEQYF.

This clonotype was recorded many times. The rearrangement joins TRBV20-1 to TRBJ2-2; D may be TRBD2 (5 bases). The CDR3 is 17 residues long. Trimming pared 0 bases from V and 4 bases from J, leaving 18 bases between. CDR1 DFQATT and CDR2 SNEGSKA come from the germline V gene (reference sequence). This CDR3 is CSARDQGSGRGTGELFF. Here the CDR3 DNA reads TGCAGTGCTAGAGATCAAGGATCAGGCCGGGGCACCGGGGAGCTGTTTTTT.

This clonotype has more than one count but fewer than ten. The chain couples TRBV5-6 to TRBJ2-3; 9 bases are shared with TRBD1. The V and J ends lost 3 bases and 0 bases, in that order; junction bases with no gene match: 5. The germline V gene has CDR1 SGHDT and CDR2 YYEEEE. This CDR3 region has 16 residues. CDR3 in amino acids: CASSSGTGTSTDTQYF. In DNA form, the CDR3 reads TGTGCCAGCAGCTCCGGGACAGGGACTAGCACAGATACGCAGTATTTT.

Ten or more counts support this clonotype. The genes are TRBV5-1 and TRBJ2-5; the match to TRBD2 covers 11 bases. V lost 0 bases, J lost 5 bases, and 6 bases stayed unmatched. The germline V gene encodes CDR1 SGHRS and CDR2 YFSETQ. This CDR3 is 16 amino acids long. Written as DNA, the CDR3 is TGCGCCAGCAGCTTGGTTCTAGCGGGGGGCATGGAGACCCAGTACTTC. Protein sequence: CASSLVLAGGMETQYF.

This clonotype was seen more than once but under ten times. The chain recombines TRBV28 with TRBJ2-1; 7 bases fit TRBD1. V shed 3 bases and J 4 bases; nucleotides not matched to a gene: 18. Germline-derived CDR1 and CDR2 are MDHEN and SYDVKM. The CDR3 spans 19 residues. The CDR3 reads CASSFRRGRVGAQYNEQFF. In nucleotides, the CDR3 is TGTGCCAGCAGTTTTAGAAGGGGGCGGGTAGGCGCCCAGTACAATGAGCAGTTCTTC. Full variable domain (rest looked up from reference TRBV28 and TRBJ2-1): DVKVTQSSRYLVKRTGEKVFLECVQDMDHENMFWYRQDPGLGLRLIYFSYDVKMKEKGDIPEGYSVSREKKERFSLILESASTNQTSMYLCASSFRRGRVGAQYNEQFFGPGTRLTVL.

The chain uses TRBV10-3 and TRBJ1-1, with 9 bases aligning to TRBD1. This CDR3 contains 13 residues. Germline assignment: CDR1 ENHRY and CDR2 SYGVKD. J was trimmed by 4 bases and V by 7 bases; bases with no gene match: 4. CDR3 DNA sequence: TGTGCCATCATGCCGACAGGGGGCACTGAAGCTTTCTTT. Amino acid sequence: CAIMPTGGTEAFF.

There are a few counts of this clonotype. The chain is built from TRBV19 and TRBJ1-1; no reliable D call. CDR3 length: 16 amino acids. The germline CDR1 and CDR2 sequences are LNHDA and SQIVND (reference sequence). Trimming pared 3 bases from V and 6 bases from J, leaving 20 bases between. CDR3 amino acids: CASSMGLRFRHPEAFF. The CDR3 DNA follows: TGTGCCAGTAGTATGGGTTTGAGGTTTAGGCACCCTGAAGCTTTCTTT.

This clonotype was seen many times. The chain carries TRBV20-1 and TRBJ2-3, with 9 bases that match TRBD2. Germline V gene lookup returns CDR1 DFQATT and CDR2 SNEGSKA (reference sequence). V lost 6 bases, J lost 2 bases, and 9 bases stayed unmatched. This CDR3 has 15 residues. The CDR3: CSAWTSEGPTDTQYF. Here the CDR3 DNA reads TGCAGTGCATGGACTAGCGAGGGTCCCACAGATACGCAGTATTTT.

This clonotype showed up many times. The CDR3 DNA sequence: TGCAGTGCGGGCCCGGGACAGGGGGCAAGGGAGCAGTACTTC. It encodes CSAGPGQGAREQYF. V and J are TRBV20-1 and TRBJ2-7; 12 bases are shared with TRBD1. CDR1 and CDR2 from the germline V gene are DFQATT and SNEGSKA (reference sequence). V lost 6 bases, J lost 7 bases, and 10 bases stayed unmatched. The CDR3 consists of 14 residues.

This clonotype has a count of ten or more. The chain joins TRBV12-3 or TRBV12-4 to TRBJ1-2; 7 bases are a match to TRBD1. CDR3 size: 13 residues. V shed 5 bases and J 8 bases; nucleotides not matched to a gene: 8. In nucleotides, the CDR3 is TGTGCCAGCAGTCCCGCTTCACAGGGGGGCTACACCTTC. It yields the protein CASSPASQGGYTF.

There are many counts of this clonotype. The CDR3 nucleotides are TGTGCCACCGGGTCCTACAATGAGCAGTTCTTC. This gives the protein CATGSYNEQFF. The chain recombines TRBV24-1 with TRBJ2-1; D not certain. CDR3 length: 11 residues. CDR1 is KGHDR and CDR2 is SFDVKD in the germline V gene. The ends were cut back, 9 bases at V and 1 base at J, with 3 bases in the middle.

This clonotype showed up many times. Here the CDR3 DNA reads TGTGCCAGCTCGGCCGGGACAGAATCTTCACCCCTCCACTTT. This translates into CASSAGTESSPLHF. The chain employs TRBV5-5 and TRBJ1-6; the match to TRBD1 covers 7 bases. After removal of 7 bases from V and 9 bases from J, the junction contained 10 bases not matched to a gene. The CDR3 is 14 residues long. Germline CDR1 and CDR2: SGHKS and YYEKEE (reference sequence).

This clonotype was detected only a few times. The rearrangement joins TRBV7-9 to TRBJ2-7; D gene ambiguous. Germline CDR1 SEHNR, CDR2 FQNEAQ (reference sequence). V was trimmed by 8 bases and J by 0 bases, leaving 14 bases between them. This CDR3 has 14 residues. The CDR3, as DNA: TGTGCCAGCGGTCGCCAGCCGAGCTCCTACGAGCAGTACTTC. Its protein is CASGRQPSSYEQYF. Full variable domain (rest looked up from reference TRBV7-9 and TRBJ2-7): DTGVSQNPRHKITKRGQNVTFRCDPISEHNRLYWYRQTLGQGPEFLTYFQNEAQLEKSRLLSDRFSAERPKGSFSTLEIQRTEQGDSAMYLCASGRQPSSYEQYFGPGTRLTVT.

This clonotype was seen repeatedly, ten times or more. The V call is TRBV2, the J call TRBJ2-1, with D possibly being TRBD1 (5 bases). Trimming pared 1 base from V and 2 bases from J, leaving 9 bases between. CDR1 and CDR2 (germline): SNHLY, FYNNEI. The CDR3 is made up of 15 amino acids. The CDR3 DNA reads as TGTGCCAGCAGTGAAGGGGGCACGACCTACAATGAGCAGTTCTTC. This translates into CASSEGGTTYNEQFF.

This clonotype has ten or more counts. The rearrangement links TRBV5-1 to TRBJ1-1; no firm D call. V shed 0 bases and J shed 7 bases, with 4 bases lying between them. The CDR3 runs to 11 residues. Looked up from germline, CDR1 is SGHRS and CDR2 is YFSETQ. As DNA, the CDR3 is TGCGCCAGCAGCTTGGGGGTTGAAGCTTTCTTT. Encoded protein: CASSLGVEAFF.

Comment on this clonotype: Since a much larger clone is just one base distant, this may be a read error. The rearrangement uses TRBV5-1 and TRBJ2-2, with unresolved D. Germline values: CDR1 SGHRS, CDR2 YFSETQ. The length of the CDR3 is 14 residues. In nucleotides, the CDR3 is TGCGCCAGCAGCCCGCCATCGAACACCGTGGAGCTGTTTTTT. It specifies CASSPPSNTVELFF.

The table lists this clonotype with many counts. The rearrangement uses TRBV29-1 and TRBJ2-3, with 12 bases aligning to TRBD2. CDR3 length equals 13 residues. Looked up from germline, CDR1 is SQVTM and CDR2 is ANQGSEA. J lost 5 bases, V lost 4 bases, and 1 base had no gene match. CDR3 DNA: TGCAGCGTTGCTAGCGGGGGGGAAGATACGCAGTATTTT. Translating gives CSVASGGEDTQYF.

A few counts support this clonotype. V is TRBV3-1 and J is TRBJ1-3; D gene ambiguous. V lost 3 bases, J lost 1 base, and 7 bases lay in between. The CDR3 is 14 amino acids. The germline V gene has CDR1 LGHDT and CDR2 YNNKEL (reference sequence). The CDR3 spells CASSQSGSGNTIYF. CDR3 in DNA: TGTGCCAGCAGCCAGAGCGGGTCTGGAAACACCATATATTTT.

This clonotype has a count of ten or more. The chain joins TRBV3-1 to TRBJ2-1, with D uncertain. V was shortened by 1 base and J by 6 bases, with 16 bases between the two germline ends. This CDR3 is built from 16 residues. Germline CDR1 is LGHDT and CDR2 is YNNKEL (reference sequence). The CDR3 bases are TGTGCCAGCAGCCAAGGGTCTTTGGGTAGTCGCAATGAGCAGTTCTTC. This encodes CASSQGSLGSRNEQFF.

The chain combines TRBV2 with TRBJ1-2; unclear D gene. This CDR3 contains 14 residues. V shed 4 bases and J shed 2 bases, with 11 bases lying between them. From germline, CDR1 is SNHLY and CDR2 FYNNEI. CDR3 sequence (DNA): TGTGCCAGCAGTGGGGTGGGAACCAACTATGGCTACACCTTC. The encoded protein is CASSGVGTNYGYTF.